These 5 T cell receptor beta chains share one sample of origin, sequenced in a study of T cells in localized non-small cell lung cancer. Clones were read by immunoSEQ multiplex PCR, and TCRdb kept only the in-frame ones, dropping some. This sample has just over 20,000 clones, with more than 75% found just once. Material: PBMCs, obtained before any cancer treatment. These receptors all stem from a woman aged 40 to 75 with stage II squamous cell lung carcinoma.

CDR3 region: CASSPGTSFYEQFF. The CDR3 DNA reads TGTGCCAGCAGTCCCGGGACTAGTTTTTATGAGCAGTTCTTC. The chain joins TRBV6-1 to TRBJ2-1; 8 positions match TRBD2. V lost 5 bases to trimming and J lost 8 bases; unmatched junction nucleotides: 8. The germline V gene encodes CDR1 MNHNS and CDR2 SASEGT. The CDR3 is 14 residues long.

V gene TRBV15 combines with J gene TRBJ2-3; D gene uncertain. Germline values: CDR1 LNHNV, CDR2 YYDKDF (reference sequence). V gave up 6 bases and J gave up 2 bases, with 15 bases separating them. This CDR3 has 15 residues. The CDR3 region is CATRITSLDTDTQYF. In DNA, the CDR3 is TGTGCCACCAGAATCACCAGCTTGGACACAGATACGCAGTATTTT. The entire variable domain, with the rest obtained from reference TRBV15 and TRBJ2-3, is as follows: DAMVIQNPRYQVTQFGKPVTLSCSQTLNHNVMYWYQQKSSQAPKLLFHYYDKDFNNEADTPDNFQSRRPNTSFCFLDIRSPGLGDTAMYLCATRITSLDTDTQYFGPGTRLTVL.

This clone has a single count. The chain joins TRBV12-5 to TRBJ2-5, with TRBD2 identical over 15 bases. The CDR3 has 15 residues. After removal of 5 bases from V and 6 bases from J, the junction contained 4 bases not matched to a gene. Germline CDR1 LGHNT, CDR2 FRNRAP. The CDR3 sequence: CASGPGLAGGQTQYF. CDR3 sequence (DNA): TGTGCTAGTGGTCCGGGACTAGCGGGAGGACAGACCCAGTACTTC.

The chain uses TRBV5-5 and TRBJ2-5; 7 bases align to TRBD1. Germline V CDR1 and CDR2: SGHKS, YYEKEE (reference sequence). The CDR3 sequence is 13 residues long. The ends lost 2 bases at V and 2 bases at J; junction bases unmatched: 0. The CDR3 spells CASSLQGQETQYF. The CDR3 DNA sequence: TGTGCCAGCAGCTTACAGGGGCAAGAGACCCAGTACTTC. The variable domain in full, with the rest retrieved from reference TRBV5-5 and TRBJ2-5, is DAGVTQSPTHLIKTRGQQVTLRCSPISGHKSVSWYQQVLGQGPQFIFQYYEKEERGRGNFPDRFSARQFPNYSSELNVNALLLGDSALYLCASSLQGQETQYFGPGTRLLVL.

The genes are TRBV29-1 and TRBJ2-7; 13 nucleotides match TRBD2. V dropped 4 bases and J dropped 6; count of bases not matched to a gene: 6. This CDR3 has 14 residues. From germline, CDR1 is SQVTM and CDR2 ANQGSEA. This CDR3 reads CSVARTSGRSEQYF. CDR3 coding DNA: TGCAGCGTTGCCCGGACTAGCGGGAGATCCGAGCAGTACTTC.